The 2 T cell receptor beta chains below come from one sample, sequenced in a study of tumor-infiltrating lymphocytes in primary liver carcinoma. A constant-region primer primed TCR beta cDNA synthesis from 400 to 550 ng of total RNA. Investigators got TCR beta libraries out of three nested multiplex PCR rounds, done with slightly modified ARM-PCR. Both of the initial two PCR rounds ran for roughly 10 cycles and employed TRBV1-TRBV30 forward primers alongside a C-beta reverse primer. In TCRdb, the multiplex PCR reads were re-called with MiXCR into one record per CDR3 protein. In the table there are about 44,000 distinct CDR3 sequences, 60% to 75% of which are singletons. The source material, roughly 18-30 mg of unsorted bulk tissue, was used to co-extract RNA and DNA. The sample taken for sequencing was liver tumor tissue from sampling region 3. Noted subset: tumor region T3, left-lateral pole. The receptors derive from a middle-aged man with primary liver carcinoma and hepatitis B virus infection.

This clonotype turned up a few times. An end of the junction does not agree with germline; a read error may underlie this. The J gene is TRBJ2-2, the V gene TRBV6-2 or TRBV6-3; D remains ambiguous. This CDR3 spans 14 amino acids. Germline CDR1 is MNHEY and CDR2 is SVGEGT. CDR3 bases: TGTACCAGCAGTTACTCGAGTAGCATCGGGGAGCTGTTTTTT. Encoded protein: CTSSYSSSIGELFF.

In regard to this clonotype: Mismatch with germline at one junction end may stem from a read error. CDR3 coding DNA: TGCAGCGTTGGGGGGGGCCCGGCTACACTTTACGAGCAGTATTTC. Protein: CSVGGGPATLYEQYF. The rearrangement links TRBV29-1 to TRBJ2-7; perhaps TRBD2 as D (7 bases). Germline CDR1 SQVTM, CDR2 ANQGSEA. The CDR3 length is 15 residues.